This TCR beta chain was sequenced for a study of T cells in Graves' hyperthyroidism and ophthalmopathy. No ophthalmopathy progression within 18 months constituted stable Graves' hyperthyroidism. Newly diagnosed hyperthyroidism, duration under 2 months, in patients aged 18 to 65. Unmatched junction bases numbered 6, after V lost 8 bases and J lost 6 bases. Germline assignment: CDR1 SQVTM and CDR2 ANQGSEA. The CDR3 has 13 residues. Overall study results and limits: Among thyroid clonotypes expanded above 0.001, most also appeared in blood.

What was amplified from RNA transcripts were TCR beta CDR3 regions. In the first-round RT-PCR of the TCR CDR3, the HTBI primer set was used. MiXCR, applied by TCRdb to the multiplex PCR reads, yields one record per CDR3 protein. The table has 93,000 or so distinct CDR3 sequences, around 50% seen once; the top ten hold approximately 27%. Comment on this clonotype: Its antigen is unidentified.

The receptor comes from a man aged 40-55 years with Graves' hyperthyroidism. The chain employs TRBV29-1 and TRBJ2-1, with 11 bases matching TRBD2. Sequenced sample: blood. In nucleotides, the CDR3 is TGCAGCTCAGGACTAGCGGGCGGCAATGAGCAGTTCTTC. This translates into CSSGLAGGNEQFF.